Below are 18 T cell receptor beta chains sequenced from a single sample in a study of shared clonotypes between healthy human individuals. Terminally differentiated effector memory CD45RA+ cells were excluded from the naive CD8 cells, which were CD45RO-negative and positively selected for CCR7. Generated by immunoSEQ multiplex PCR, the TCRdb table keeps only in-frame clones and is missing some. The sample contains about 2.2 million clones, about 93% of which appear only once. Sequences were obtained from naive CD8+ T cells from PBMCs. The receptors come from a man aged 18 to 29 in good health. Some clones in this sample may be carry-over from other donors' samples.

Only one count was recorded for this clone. In nucleotides, the CDR3 is TGTGCCAGCAGGTCTGGGAGCGGGGGGGTCGATACGCAGTATTTT. This translates into CASRSGSGGVDTQYF. The chain uses TRBV5-4 and TRBJ2-3, with 10 bases matching TRBD2. The CDR3 is 15 amino acids. The ends lost 5 bases at V and 6 bases at J; junction bases unmatched: 9. Germline assignment: CDR1 SGHNT and CDR2 YYREEE (reference sequence).

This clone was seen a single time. CDR3 sequence (DNA): TGCGCCAGCAGCTTGGTGTCTAGCGGGAGAGGAGGCGAGCAGTACTTC. As protein: CASSLVSSGRGGEQYF. J is TRBJ2-7 and V is TRBV5-1; 10 positions match TRBD2. J gave up 6 bases and V 0 bases, and 9 bases lay outside the gene matches. The length of the CDR3 is 16 residues. CDR1 is SGHRS, CDR2 YFSETQ, per germline.

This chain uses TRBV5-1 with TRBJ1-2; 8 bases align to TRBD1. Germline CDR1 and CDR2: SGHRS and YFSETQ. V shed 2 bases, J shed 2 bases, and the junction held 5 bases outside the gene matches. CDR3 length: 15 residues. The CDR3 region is CASSFGQGVNYGYTF. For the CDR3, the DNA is TGCGCCAGCAGCTTCGGACAGGGAGTCAACTATGGCTACACCTTC.

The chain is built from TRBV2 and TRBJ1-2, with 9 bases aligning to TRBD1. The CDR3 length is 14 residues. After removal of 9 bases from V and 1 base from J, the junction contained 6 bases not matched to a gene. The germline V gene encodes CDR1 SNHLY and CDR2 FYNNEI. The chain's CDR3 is CARGQGSYNYGYTF. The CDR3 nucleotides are TGTGCCAGGGGACAGGGTTCCTATAACTATGGCTACACCTTC.

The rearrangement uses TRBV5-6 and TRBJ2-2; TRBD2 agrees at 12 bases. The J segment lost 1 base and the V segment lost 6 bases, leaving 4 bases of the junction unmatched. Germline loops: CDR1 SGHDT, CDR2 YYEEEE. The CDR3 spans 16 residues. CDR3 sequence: CASTPTSGRNTGELFF. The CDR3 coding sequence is TGTGCCAGCACCCCGACTAGCGGGAGGAACACCGGGGAGCTGTTTTTT.

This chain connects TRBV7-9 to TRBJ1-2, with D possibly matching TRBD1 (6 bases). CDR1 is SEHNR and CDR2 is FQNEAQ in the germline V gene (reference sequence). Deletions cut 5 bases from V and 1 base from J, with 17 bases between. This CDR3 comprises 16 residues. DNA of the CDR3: TGTGCCAGCAGCCACCGGGACACCTACCGTAACTATGGCTACACCTTC. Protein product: CASSHRDTYRNYGYTF. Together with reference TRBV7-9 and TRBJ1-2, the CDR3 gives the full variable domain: DTGVSQNPRHKITKRGQNVTFRCDPISEHNRLYWYRQTLGQGPEFLTYFQNEAQLEKSRLLSDRFSAERPKGSFSTLEIQRTEQGDSAMYLCASSHRDTYRNYGYTFGSGTRLTVV.

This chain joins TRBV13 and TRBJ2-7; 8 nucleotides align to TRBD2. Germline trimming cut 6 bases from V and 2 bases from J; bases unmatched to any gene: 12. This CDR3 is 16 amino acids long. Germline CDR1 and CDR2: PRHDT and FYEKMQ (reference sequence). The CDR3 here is CASRDKAAGVTYEQYF. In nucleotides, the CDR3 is TGTGCCAGCAGGGACAAAGCAGCGGGAGTTACCTACGAGCAGTACTTC.

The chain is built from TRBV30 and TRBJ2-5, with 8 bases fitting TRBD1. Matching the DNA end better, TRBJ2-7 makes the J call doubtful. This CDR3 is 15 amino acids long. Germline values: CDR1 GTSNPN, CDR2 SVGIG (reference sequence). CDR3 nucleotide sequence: TGTGCCTGGAGTGTGGAGGGACAGGCGACCTACGAGCAGTACTTC. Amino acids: CAWSVEGQATYEQYF.

CDR3 region: CASSQGRREQYF. DNA for the CDR3: TGTGCCAGCAGTCAGGGACGTCGCGAGCAGTACTTC. The V gene is TRBV11-2, the J gene TRBJ2-7; D is perhaps TRBD1 or TRBD2 (5 bases each). Trimming took 6 bases from V and 6 from J, leaving 12 bases between them. Germline V gene lookup returns CDR1 SGHAT and CDR2 FQNNGV. This CDR3 is built from 12 residues.

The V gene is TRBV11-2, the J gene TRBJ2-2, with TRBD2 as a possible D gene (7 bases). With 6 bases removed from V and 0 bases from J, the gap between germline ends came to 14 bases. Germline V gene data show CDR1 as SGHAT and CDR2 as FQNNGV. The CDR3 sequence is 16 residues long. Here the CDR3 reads CASRQREGANTGELFF. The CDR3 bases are TGTGCCAGCAGGCAAAGGGAGGGGGCGAACACCGGGGAGCTGTTTTTT.

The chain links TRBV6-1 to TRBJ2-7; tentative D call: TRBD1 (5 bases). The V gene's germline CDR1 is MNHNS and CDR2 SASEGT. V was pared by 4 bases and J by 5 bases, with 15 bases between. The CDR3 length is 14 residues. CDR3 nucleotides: TGTGCCAGCAGTGTCAGGGCGACCCTCAACGAGCAGTACTTC. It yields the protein CASSVRATLNEQYF.

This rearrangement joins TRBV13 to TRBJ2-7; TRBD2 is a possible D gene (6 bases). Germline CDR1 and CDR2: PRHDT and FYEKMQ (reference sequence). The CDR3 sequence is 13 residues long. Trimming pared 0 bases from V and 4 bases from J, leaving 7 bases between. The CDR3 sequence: CASSLGREYEQYF. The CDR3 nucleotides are TGTGCCAGCAGCTTAGGGCGGGAATACGAGCAGTACTTC.

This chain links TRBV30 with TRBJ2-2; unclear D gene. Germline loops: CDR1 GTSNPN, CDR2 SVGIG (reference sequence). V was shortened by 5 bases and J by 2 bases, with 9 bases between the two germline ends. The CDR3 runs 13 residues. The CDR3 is CAWGRANTGELFF. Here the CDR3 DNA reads TGTGCCTGGGGACGGGCTAACACCGGGGAGCTGTTTTTT. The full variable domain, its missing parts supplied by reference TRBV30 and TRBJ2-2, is SQTIHQWPATLVQPVGSPLSLECTVEGTSNPNLYWYRQAAGRGLQLLFYSVGIGQISSEVPQNLSASRPQDRQFILSSKKLLLSDSGFYLCAWGRANTGELFFGEGSRLTVL.

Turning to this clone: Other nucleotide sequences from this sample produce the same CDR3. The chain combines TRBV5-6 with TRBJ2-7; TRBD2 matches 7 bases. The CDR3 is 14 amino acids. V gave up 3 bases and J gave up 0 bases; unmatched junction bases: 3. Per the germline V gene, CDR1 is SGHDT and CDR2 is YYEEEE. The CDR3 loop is CASSYGGSSYEQYF. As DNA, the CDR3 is TGTGCCAGCAGCTACGGGGGGAGCTCCTACGAGCAGTACTTC.

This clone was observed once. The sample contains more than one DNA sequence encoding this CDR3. Here the CDR3 DNA reads TGCGCCAGCAGCCTCGAGGGGGGCACAGATACGCAGTATTTT. This codes for CASSLEGGTDTQYF. The chain links TRBV5-1 to TRBJ2-3, with D possibly TRBD1 on 6 matching bases. V dropped 4 bases and J dropped 1 base, with 10 bases sitting between them. The CDR3 totals 14 residues. Per germline, CDR1 SGHRS and CDR2 YFSETQ.

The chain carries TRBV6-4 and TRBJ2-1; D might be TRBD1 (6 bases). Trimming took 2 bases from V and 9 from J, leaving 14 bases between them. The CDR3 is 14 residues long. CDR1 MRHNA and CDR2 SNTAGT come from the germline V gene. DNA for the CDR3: TGTGCCAGCAGTGACGGTGGACAGTCTAGTGAGCAGTTCTTC. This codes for CASSDGGQSSEQFF.

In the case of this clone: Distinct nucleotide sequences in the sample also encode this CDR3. CDR3 coding DNA: TGTGCCAGCAGCTTGTATCTGAACACTGAAGCTTTCTTT. Translating gives CASSLYLNTEAFF. This chain joins TRBV7-8 and TRBJ1-1; D not resolved. CDR1 and CDR2 (germline): SGHVS, FQNEAQ. V lost 3 bases to trimming and J lost 0 bases, with 5 bases between them. The CDR3 consists of 13 residues.

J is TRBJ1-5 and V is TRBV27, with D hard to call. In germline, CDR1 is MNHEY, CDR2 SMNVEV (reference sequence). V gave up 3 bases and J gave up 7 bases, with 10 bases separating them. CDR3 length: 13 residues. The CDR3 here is CASSFGPGQPQHF. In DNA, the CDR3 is TGTGCCAGCAGTTTTGGTCCAGGCCAGCCCCAGCATTTT.